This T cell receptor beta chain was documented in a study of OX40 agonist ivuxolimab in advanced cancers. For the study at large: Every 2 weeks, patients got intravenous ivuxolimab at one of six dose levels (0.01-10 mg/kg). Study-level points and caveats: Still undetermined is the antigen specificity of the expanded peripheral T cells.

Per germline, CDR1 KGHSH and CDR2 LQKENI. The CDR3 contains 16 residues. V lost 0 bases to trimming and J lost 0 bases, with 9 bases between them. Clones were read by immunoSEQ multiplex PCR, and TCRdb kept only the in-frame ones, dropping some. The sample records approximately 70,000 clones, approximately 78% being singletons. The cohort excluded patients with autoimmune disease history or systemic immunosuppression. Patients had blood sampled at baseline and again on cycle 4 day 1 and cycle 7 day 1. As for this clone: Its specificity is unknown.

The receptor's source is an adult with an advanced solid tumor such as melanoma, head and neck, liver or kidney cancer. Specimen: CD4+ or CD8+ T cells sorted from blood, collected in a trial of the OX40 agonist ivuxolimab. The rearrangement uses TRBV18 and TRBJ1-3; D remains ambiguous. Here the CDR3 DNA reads TGTGCCAGCTCACCACCGGGCCGCAGCTCTGGAAACACCATATATTTT. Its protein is CASSPPGRSSGNTIYF.